This T cell receptor delta chain was captured in a study of Vδ1+ human thymocytes. Study results and caveats: Approximately 19% of thymic delta-chain sequences were Vdelta2, with few Vdelta3, unlike blood Vdelta1+ controls. TRG sequences recurred across donors, whereas TRD sequences stayed essentially private. Highly polyclonal TRG and TRD repertoires with Gaussian CDR3 length distributions appeared in thymus.

Extracted RNA was reverse transcribed into cDNA. The CDR3 regions were amplified by multiplex PCR from V-gene primers to a constant-region primer. TCRdb reanalyzed the multiplex PCR reads using CATT. The data contain fewer than 90,000 delta-chain clones, around 32% of them singletons. The CDR3 length is 19 residues. From germline, CDR1 is TSWWSYY and CDR2 QGS. The J segment lost 0 bases and the V segment lost 2 bases, leaving 13 bases of the junction unmatched. This clone has a handful of counts. What it binds is not known. After alphabeta T cell depletion, CD3+ Vdelta1+ Vdelta2- thymocytes were sorted.

Sequencing was carried out using Vdelta1+ gamma-delta thymocytes from the thymus. Specified subset: FACS-sorted CD3+ TCRalphabeta- TCRVdelta1+ TCRVdelta2- thymocytes. This receptor was obtained from a boy under two years old who had congenital heart surgery. The chain carries TRDV1 and TRDJ1, with TRDD3 matching 9 bases. The CDR3 DNA sequence: TGTGCTCTTGGGGAAGGGTCCGTACTGGGGGAATCGTACACCGATAAACTCATCTTT. It codes for CALGEGSVLGESYTDKLIF.